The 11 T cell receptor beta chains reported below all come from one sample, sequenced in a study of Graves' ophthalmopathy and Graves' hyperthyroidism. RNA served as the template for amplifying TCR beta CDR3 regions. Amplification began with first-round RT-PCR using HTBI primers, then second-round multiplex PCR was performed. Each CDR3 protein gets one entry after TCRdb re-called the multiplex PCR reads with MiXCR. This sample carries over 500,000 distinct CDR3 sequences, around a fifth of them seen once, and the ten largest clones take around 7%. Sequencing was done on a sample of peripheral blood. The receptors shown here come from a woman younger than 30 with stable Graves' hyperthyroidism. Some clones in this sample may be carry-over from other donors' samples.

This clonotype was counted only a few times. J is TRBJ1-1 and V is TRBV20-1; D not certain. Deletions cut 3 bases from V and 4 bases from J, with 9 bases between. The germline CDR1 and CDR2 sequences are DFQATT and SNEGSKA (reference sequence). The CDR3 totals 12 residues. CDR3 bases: TGCAGTGCTAGTTGGGGAAGCACTGAAGCTTTCTTT. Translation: CSASWGSTEAFF.

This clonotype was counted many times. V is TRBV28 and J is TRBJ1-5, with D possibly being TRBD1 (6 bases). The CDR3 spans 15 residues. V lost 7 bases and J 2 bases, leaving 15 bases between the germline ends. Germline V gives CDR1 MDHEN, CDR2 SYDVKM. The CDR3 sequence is CASTLAGVGNQPQHF. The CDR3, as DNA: TGTGCCAGCACGCTCGCAGGGGTGGGCAATCAGCCCCAGCATTTT.

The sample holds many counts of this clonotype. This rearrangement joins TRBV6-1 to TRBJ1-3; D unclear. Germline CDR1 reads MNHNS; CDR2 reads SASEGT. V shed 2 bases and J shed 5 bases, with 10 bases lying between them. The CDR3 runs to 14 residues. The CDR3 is CASSEPTSRNTIYF. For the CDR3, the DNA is TGTGCCAGCAGTGAACCGACGTCCAGAAACACCATATATTTT.

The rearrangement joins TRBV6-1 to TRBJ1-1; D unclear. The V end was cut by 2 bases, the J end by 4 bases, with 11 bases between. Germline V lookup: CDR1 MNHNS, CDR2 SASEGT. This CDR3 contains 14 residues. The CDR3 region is CASSEWSGGTEAFF. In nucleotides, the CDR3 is TGTGCCAGCAGTGAATGGTCCGGTGGCACTGAAGCTTTCTTT.

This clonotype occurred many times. CDR3 amino acids: CASSYGQDEQYF. CDR3 coding DNA: TGTGCCAGCAGTTACGGACAGGACGAGCAGTACTTC. The V gene is TRBV6-2 or TRBV6-3, the J gene TRBJ2-7; 7 bases align to TRBD1. Germline CDR1 reads MNHEY; CDR2 reads SVGEGT. The ends lost 2 bases at V and 5 bases at J; junction bases unmatched: 0. The CDR3 consists of 12 residues.

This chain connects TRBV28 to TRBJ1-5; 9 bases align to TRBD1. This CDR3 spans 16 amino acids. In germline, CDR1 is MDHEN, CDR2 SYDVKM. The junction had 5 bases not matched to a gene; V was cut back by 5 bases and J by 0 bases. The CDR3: CASSVDRGFSNQPQHF. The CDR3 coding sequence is TGTGCCAGCAGTGTCGACAGGGGGTTTAGCAATCAGCCCCAGCATTTT. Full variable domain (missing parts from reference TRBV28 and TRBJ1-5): DVKVTQSSRYLVKRTGEKVFLECVQDMDHENMFWYRQDPGLGLRLIYFSYDVKMKEKGDIPEGYSVSREKKERFSLILESASTNQTSMYLCASSVDRGFSNQPQHFGDGTRLSIL.

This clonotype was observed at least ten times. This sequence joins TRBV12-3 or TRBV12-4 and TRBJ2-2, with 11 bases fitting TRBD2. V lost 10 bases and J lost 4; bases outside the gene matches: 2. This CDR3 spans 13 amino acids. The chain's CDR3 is CATGLAGTGELFF. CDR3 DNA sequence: TGTGCCACCGGACTAGCGGGCACCGGGGAGCTGTTTTTT.

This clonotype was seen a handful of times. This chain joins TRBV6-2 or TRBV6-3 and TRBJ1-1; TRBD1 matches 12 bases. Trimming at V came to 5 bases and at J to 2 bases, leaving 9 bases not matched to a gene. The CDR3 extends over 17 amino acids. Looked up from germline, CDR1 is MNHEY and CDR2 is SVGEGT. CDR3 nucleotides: TGTGCCAGCAGTCCGGGGACAGGGGGCGCTTTTAACACTGAAGCTTTCTTT. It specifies CASSPGTGGAFNTEAFF.

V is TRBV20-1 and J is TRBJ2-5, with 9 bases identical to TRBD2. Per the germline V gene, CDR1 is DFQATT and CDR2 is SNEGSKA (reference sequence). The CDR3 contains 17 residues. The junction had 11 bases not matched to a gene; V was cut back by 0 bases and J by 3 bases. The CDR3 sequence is CSARDLASGNLKETQYF. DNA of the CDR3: TGCAGTGCTAGAGATCTAGCTAGCGGGAATTTGAAAGAGACCCAGTACTTC.

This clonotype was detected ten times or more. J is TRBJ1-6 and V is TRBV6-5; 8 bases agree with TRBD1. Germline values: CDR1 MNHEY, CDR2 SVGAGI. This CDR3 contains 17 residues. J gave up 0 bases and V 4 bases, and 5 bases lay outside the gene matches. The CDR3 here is CASSSETGGSYNSPLHF. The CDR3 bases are TGTGCCAGCAGTTCCGAAACAGGGGGCTCCTATAATTCACCCCTCCACTTT.

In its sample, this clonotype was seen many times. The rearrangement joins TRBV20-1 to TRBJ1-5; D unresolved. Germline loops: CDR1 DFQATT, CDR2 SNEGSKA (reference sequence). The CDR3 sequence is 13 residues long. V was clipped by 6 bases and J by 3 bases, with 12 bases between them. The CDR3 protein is CSASGGNNQPQHF. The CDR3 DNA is TGCAGTGCCTCGGGAGGTAACAATCAGCCCCAGCATTTT.